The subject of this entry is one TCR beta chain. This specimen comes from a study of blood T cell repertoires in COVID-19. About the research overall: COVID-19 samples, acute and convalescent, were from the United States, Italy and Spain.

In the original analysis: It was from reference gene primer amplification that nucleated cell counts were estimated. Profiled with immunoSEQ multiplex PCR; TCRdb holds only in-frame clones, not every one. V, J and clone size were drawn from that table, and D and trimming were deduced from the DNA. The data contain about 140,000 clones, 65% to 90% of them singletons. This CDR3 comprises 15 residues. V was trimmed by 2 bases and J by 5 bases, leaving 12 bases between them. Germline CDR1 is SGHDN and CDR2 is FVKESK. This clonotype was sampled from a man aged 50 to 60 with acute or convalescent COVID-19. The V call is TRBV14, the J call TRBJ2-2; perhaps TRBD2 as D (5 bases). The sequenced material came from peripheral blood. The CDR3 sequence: CASSQWTSSTGELFF. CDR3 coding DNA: TGTGCCAGCAGCCAATGGACTTCGTCAACCGGGGAGCTGTTTTTT.